This T cell receptor (beta chain) stems from a study of T cell repertoires in cytomegalovirus infection. For the study at large: HLA-B-restricted CMV epitopes that are well studied, plus recently identified HLA-C-restricted ones, were used by the study. Indicated by public TCR beta signatures were CMV infection and matching HLA type. Study-wide points: CMV carriers having the relevant HLA were flagged by cumulative public TCR beta family frequency. There were HLA-C-restricted CMV-specific TCR beta clonotypes dominating the ex vivo response.

One entry per CDR3 protein, called by TCRdb with MiXCR from the reads. The profile covers 90,000 to 110,000 distinct CDR3 sequences, with around 28% appearing a single time and 80% to 90% taken by the ten largest. A note on this clonotype: The antigen remains unidentified.

Germline V gene lookup returns CDR1 MNHEY and CDR2 SMNVEV (reference sequence). V lost 4 bases, J lost 6 bases, and 17 bases stayed unmatched. This CDR3 has 19 residues. The TCR comes from a human donor in good health (CMV status not recorded). Some clones in this sample may be carry-over from other donors' samples. This chain uses TRBV27 with TRBJ2-7, with TRBD2 identical over 14 bases. Sequenced here: CD8+ T cells from cultured PBMCs, sampled from culture after CMV antigen stimulation. Written as DNA, the CDR3 is TGTGCCAGCAGTTCCCCTTATCCCCTGACTAGCGGGGGGGTGTGCGAGCAGTACTTC. This gives the protein CASSSPYPLTSGGVCEQYF.